These 17 T cell receptor beta chains were sequenced from one sample in a study of T cell responses to AZD1222 COVID-19 vaccine (dated by TCRdb to 2020 to 2022). The library was prepared using the immunoSEQ multiplex PCR assay. The clones in this table, taken by TCRdb from immuneACCESS, are in-frame only. Not every clone is retained; where verified, under half of the shortfall comes from an unresolved V gene, and the cause of the rest is unknown. The table for this sample lists about 99,000 clones; approximately 88% of them were counted only once. 20% of the sample is held by the ten biggest clonotypes. The time point label corresponds to: baseline before first vaccination. The specimen was peripheral blood, collected on day 0 of AZD1222 vaccination. Every receptor here comes from an adult in good health.

The V call is TRBV7-6, the J call TRBJ1-2; D not certain. There are 17 residues in the CDR3. Germline assignment: CDR1 SGHVS and CDR2 FNYEAQ. The germline V and J ends were trimmed by 5 bases and 4 bases, with 23 bases remaining between them. The CDR3 sequence: CASSPDLLDLSRYGYTF. The CDR3 coding sequence is TGTGCCAGCAGCCCAGACCTACTGGACTTAAGTCGCTATGGCTACACCTTC.

A single count supports this clone. The chain employs TRBV5-6 and TRBJ2-5; no clear D. V lost 0 bases to trimming and J lost 5 bases, with 8 bases between them. The CDR3 length is 13 residues. In germline, CDR1 is SGHDT, CDR2 YYEEEE. This CDR3 is CASSLERRETQYF. Written as DNA, the CDR3 is TGTGCCAGCAGCTTGGAACGTCGGGAGACCCAGTACTTC.

The J gene is TRBJ1-4, the V gene TRBV19, with a weak D call TRBD1 (5 bases). Germline CDR1 is LNHDA and CDR2 is SQIVND (reference sequence). CDR3 length equals 13 residues. The V and J ends lost 9 bases and 4 bases respectively, with 12 bases between them. The CDR3 bases are TGTGCCAGCCGGGGGAGTGGTAATGAAAAACTGTTTTTT. Its protein is CASRGSGNEKLFF. The variable domain in full, completed from reference TRBV19 and TRBJ1-4, reads DGGITQSPKYLFRKEGQNVTLSCEQNLNHDAMYWYRQDPGQGLRLIYYSQIVNDFQKGDIAEGYSVSREKKESFPLTVTSAQKNPTAFYLCASRGSGNEKLFFGSGTQLSVL.

The V gene is TRBV11-1, the J gene TRBJ2-5, with 10 bases lining up with TRBD1. The CDR3 runs to 13 residues. V lost 9 bases to trimming and J lost 5 bases; unmatched junction nucleotides: 6. CDR1 is SGHAT and CDR2 is FQDESV in the germline V gene (reference sequence). The CDR3 region is CASRQGASETQYF. CDR3 coding DNA: TGTGCCAGTCGACAGGGGGCATCGGAGACCCAGTACTTC. The full variable domain, rest sourced from reference TRBV11-1 and TRBJ2-5, is EAEVAQSPRYKITEKSQAVAFWCDPISGHATLYWYRQILGQGPELLVQFQDESVVDDSQLPKDRFSAERLKGVDSTLKIQPAELGDSAMYLCASRQGASETQYFGPGTRLLVL.

The rearrangement joins TRBV28 to TRBJ1-2, with D perhaps matching TRBD1 (5 bases). Trimming stripped 7 bases from V and 8 bases from J, with 11 bases between. Germline CDR1 reads MDHEN; CDR2 reads SYDVKM. The CDR3 is 11 amino acids. In DNA, the CDR3 is TGTGCCAGCACCGTGGGGCGCGGCTACACCTTC. This sequence encodes CASTVGRGYTF.

The gene calls are TRBV3-1 (or the pseudogene TRBV3-2) and TRBJ1-2; D is undetermined. Trimming left V 2 bases short and J 10 bases short, with 8 bases between. From germline, CDR1 is LGHDT and CDR2 YNNKEL (reference sequence). This CDR3 region has 11 residues. The CDR3 here is CASSQRGAYTF. In nucleotides, the CDR3 is TGTGCCAGCAGCCAACGGGGAGCCTACACCTTC.

This chain joins TRBV12-5 and TRBJ1-2, with D perhaps matching TRBD1 (5 bases). Trimming left V 0 bases short and J 5 bases short, with 10 bases between. The germline gives CDR1 LGHNT, CDR2 FRNRAP. The CDR3 runs 14 residues. CDR3 sequence reads: CASGLVPDIYGYTF. CDR3 sequence (DNA): TGTGCTAGTGGTTTGGTACCGGACATATATGGCTACACCTTC.

This sequence joins TRBV5-4 and TRBJ1-2; D may be TRBD1 (5 bases). There are 15 residues in the CDR3. Germline lookup yields CDR1 SGHNT and CDR2 YYREEE (reference sequence). V was shortened by 3 bases and J by 3 bases, with 15 bases between the two germline ends. The CDR3 region is CASSYPKKGDYGYTF. CDR3 coding DNA: TGTGCCAGCAGCTACCCAAAGAAAGGGGACTATGGCTACACCTTC.

The V gene is TRBV14, the J gene TRBJ1-4; no definite D call. The CDR3 extends over 14 amino acids. Germline assignment: CDR1 SGHDN and CDR2 FVKESK. V lost 3 bases to trimming and J lost 7 bases, with 12 bases between them. CDR3 amino acids: CASSQVGKGEKLFF. The CDR3 bases are TGTGCCAGCAGCCAGGTGGGGAAAGGTGAAAAACTGTTTTTT.

The table lists this clone with a count of one. The chain has TRBV10-1 and TRBJ2-7; 9 bases are shared with TRBD1. V lost 4 bases to trimming and J lost 3 bases; unmatched junction nucleotides: 4. The CDR3 has 14 amino acids. Germline loops: CDR1 WNHNN, CDR2 SYGVQD (reference sequence). The CDR3 DNA reads TGCGCCAGCAGTGGCGGGACAGGGTACTACGAGCAGTACTTC. Protein: CASSGGTGYYEQYF.

The V and J genes are TRBV10-3 and TRBJ2-7, with 9 bases fitting TRBD1. Germline V lookup: CDR1 ENHRY, CDR2 SYGVKD. The CDR3 length is 17 residues. Germline trimming cut 0 bases from V and 3 bases from J; bases unmatched to any gene: 9. The CDR3 DNA follows: TGTGCCATCAGTGAGTCGGGAGGGGGACAGGGAGGCTACGAGCAGTACTTC. It translates to CAISESGGGQGGYEQYF.

The J gene is TRBJ2-2, the V gene TRBV30; the D gene is possibly TRBD1 (6 bases). Germline V gives CDR1 GTSNPN, CDR2 SVGIG (reference sequence). Trimming cost V 4 bases and J 6 bases, with 18 bases left between them. The CDR3 length is 15 residues. The CDR3 DNA reads TGTGCCTGGAATCGGGACATCGTCGCGTCCGGGGAGCTGTTTTTT. Translation: CAWNRDIVASGELFF.

A few counts support this clone. The chain joins TRBV19 to TRBJ2-1; D gene unclear. Germline assignment: CDR1 LNHDA and CDR2 SQIVND (reference sequence). Trimming took 3 bases from V and 2 from J, leaving 8 bases between them. There are 14 residues in the CDR3. CDR3 in DNA: TGTGCCAGTAGTATGGAAGCGACCTACAATGAGCAGTTCTTC. This gives the protein CASSMEATYNEQFF.

V usage is TRBV13 and J usage is TRBJ1-4; tentatively, D is TRBD1 (6 bases). Deletions cut 7 bases from V and 7 bases from J, with 16 bases between. Germline V gene data show CDR1 as PRHDT and CDR2 as FYEKMQ (reference sequence). The CDR3 contains 14 residues. The CDR3 here is CASIYRAGGEKLFF. DNA of the CDR3: TGTGCCAGCATCTACAGGGCCGGCGGTGAAAAACTGTTTTTT.

The rearrangement links TRBV11-2 to TRBJ2-6; D not certain. There are 16 residues in the CDR3. The germline CDR1 and CDR2 sequences are SGHAT and FQNNGV. V gave up 5 bases and J gave up 3 bases, with 14 bases separating them. CDR3 sequence (DNA): TGTGCCAGCAGCCTGAAGTCGGTGGGTGGGGCCAACGTCCTGACTTTC. Protein sequence: CASSLKSVGGANVLTF.

The chain carries TRBV7-9 and TRBJ1-1; 8 nucleotides line up with TRBD1. This CDR3 contains 17 residues. Per the germline V gene, CDR1 is SEHNR and CDR2 is FQNEAQ (reference sequence). The V and J ends lost 4 bases and 1 base, in that order; junction bases with no gene match: 11. CDR3 residues: CASSSYRGTGANTEAFF. In DNA form, the CDR3 reads TGTGCCAGCAGCTCCTACCGCGGGACAGGCGCGAACACTGAAGCTTTCTTT. The whole variable domain, filled in from reference TRBV7-9 and TRBJ1-1, reads DTGVSQNPRHKITKRGQNVTFRCDPISEHNRLYWYRQTLGQGPEFLTYFQNEAQLEKSRLLSDRFSAERPKGSFSTLEIQRTEQGDSAMYLCASSSYRGTGANTEAFFGQGTRLTVV.

The chain combines TRBV30 with TRBJ1-2; 8 nucleotides match TRBD1. Unmatched junction bases numbered 10, after V lost 5 bases and J lost 8 bases. The CDR3 consists of 13 residues. Germline CDR1 GTSNPN, CDR2 SVGIG (reference sequence). The CDR3 region has the DNA TGTGCCTGGGGACAGGGCCCTGACGGCGGCTACACCTTC. The encoded protein is CAWGQGPDGGYTF.